This TCR beta chain is drawn from a study of technical replicates of blood from a handful of donors. The repertoire was sequenced with immunoSEQ multiplex PCR; TCRdb's copy has only in-frame clones and lacks some. The sample lists roughly 72,000 clones, 95% to 98% occurring once. Looked up from germline, CDR1 is MGHRA and CDR2 is YSYEKL. Trimming took off 4 bases at V and 12 bases at J, with 18 bases between the two ends. The CDR3 has 13 residues. The rearrangement uses TRBV4-1 and TRBJ1-1; unclear D gene. This TCR was recovered from a human donor in good health. Sequences were obtained from T cells isolated from PBMCs. Here the CDR3 reads CASSPTDREGTFF. The CDR3 nucleotides are TGCGCCAGCAGCCCAACGGACCGGGAGGGAACTTTCTTT.